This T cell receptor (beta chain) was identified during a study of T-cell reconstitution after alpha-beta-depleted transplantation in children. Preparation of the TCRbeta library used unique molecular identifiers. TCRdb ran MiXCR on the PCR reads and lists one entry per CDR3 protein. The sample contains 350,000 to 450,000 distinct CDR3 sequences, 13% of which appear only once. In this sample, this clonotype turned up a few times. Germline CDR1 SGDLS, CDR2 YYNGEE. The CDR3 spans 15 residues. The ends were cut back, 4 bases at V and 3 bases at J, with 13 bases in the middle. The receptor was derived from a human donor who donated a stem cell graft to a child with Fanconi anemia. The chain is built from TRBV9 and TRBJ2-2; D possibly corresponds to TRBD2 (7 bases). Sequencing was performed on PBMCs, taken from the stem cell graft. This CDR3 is CASSLGGGYTGELFF. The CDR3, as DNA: TGTGCCAGCAGCCTCGGCGGGGGCTACACCGGGGAGCTGTTTTTT. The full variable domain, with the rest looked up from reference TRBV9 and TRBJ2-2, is DSGVTQTPKHLITATGQRVTLRCSPRSGDLSVYWYQQSLDQGLQFLIQYYNGEERAKGNILERFSAQQFPDLHSELNLSSLELGDSALYFCASSLGGGYTGELFFGEGSRLTVL.